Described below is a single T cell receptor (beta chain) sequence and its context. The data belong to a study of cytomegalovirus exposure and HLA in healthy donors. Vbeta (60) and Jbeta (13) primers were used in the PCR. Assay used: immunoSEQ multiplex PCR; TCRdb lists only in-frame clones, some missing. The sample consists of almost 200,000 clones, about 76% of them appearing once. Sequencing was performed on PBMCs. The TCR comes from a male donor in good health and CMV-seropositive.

Here the CDR3 DNA reads TGTGCCATCAGTGAGTCGACGGGTTTTCAGCAGCCCCAGCATTTT. Encoded protein: CAISESTGFQQPQHF. The chain has TRBV10-3 and TRBJ1-5; D ambiguous. The germline V gene encodes CDR1 ENHRY and CDR2 SYGVKD. CDR3 length equals 15 residues. Trimming shortened V by 0 bases and J by 7 bases, and 13 bases separated the two germline ends.